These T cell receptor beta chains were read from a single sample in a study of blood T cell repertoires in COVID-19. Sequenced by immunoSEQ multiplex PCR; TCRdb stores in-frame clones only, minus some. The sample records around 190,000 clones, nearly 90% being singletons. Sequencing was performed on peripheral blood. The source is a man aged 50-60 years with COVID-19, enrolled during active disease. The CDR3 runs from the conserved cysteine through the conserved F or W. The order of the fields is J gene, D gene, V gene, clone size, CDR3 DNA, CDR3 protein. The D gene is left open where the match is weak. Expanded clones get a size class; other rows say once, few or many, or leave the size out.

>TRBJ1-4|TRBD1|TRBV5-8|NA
TGTGCCAGCAGCTTGACCGGGACAGGGCCTGAAAAACTGTTTTTT
CASSLTGTGPEKLFF
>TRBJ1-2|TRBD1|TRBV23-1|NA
TGCGCCAGCTGCCCCGGGACAGGGTATGGCTACACCTTC
CASCPGTGYGYTF
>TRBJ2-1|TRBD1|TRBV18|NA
TGTGCCAGCTCACCAGTCCCGGGACAGGGGGCCTACAATGAGCAGTTCTTC
CASSPVPGQGAYNEQFF
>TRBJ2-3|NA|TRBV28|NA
TGTGCCAGCAGTGTCCTCAGGGTTTTGGGCACAGATACGCAGTATTTT
CASSVLRVLGTDTQYF
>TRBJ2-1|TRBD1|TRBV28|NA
TGTGCCAGCAGTCTCCCCAGGGGGCCTAAAAATGAGCAGTTCTTC
CASSLPRGPKNEQFF
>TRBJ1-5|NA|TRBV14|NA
TGTGCCAGCGGGGGGGATCAGCCCCAGCATTTT
CASGGDQPQHF
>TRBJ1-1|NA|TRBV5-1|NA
TGCGCCAGCACCGAGACATACATGAACACTGAAGCTTTCTTT
CASTETYMNTEAFF
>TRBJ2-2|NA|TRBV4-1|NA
TGCGCCAGCAGCCGGTCCGGGGGGCCTGGTGGGGAGCTGTTTTTT
CASSRSGGPGGELFF
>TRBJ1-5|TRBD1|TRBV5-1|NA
TGCGCCAGCAGCTTGACGGACAGGGATCAGCCCCAGCATTTT
CASSLTDRDQPQHF
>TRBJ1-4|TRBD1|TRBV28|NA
TGTGCCAGCAGTTGGACAGGGCGGGGTGAAAAACTGTTTTTT
CASSWTGRGEKLFF
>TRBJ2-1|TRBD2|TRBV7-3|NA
TGTGCCAGCAGCTCTAGCGGGGGGAATGAGCAGTTCTTC
CASSSSGGNEQFF
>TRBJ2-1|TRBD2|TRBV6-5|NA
TGTGCCAGCGCCGGTCGGGACTACCCTATCGGGCAGTTCTTC
CASAGRDYPIGQFF
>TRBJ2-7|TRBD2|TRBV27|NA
TGTGCCAGCAGTTTATGGGCCGGGGGGGGCGAGCAGTACTTC
CASSLWAGGGEQYF
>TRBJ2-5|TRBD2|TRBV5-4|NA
TGTGCCAGCAGCTACAAGGGAGCGGGGGCTCAAGAGACCCAGTACTTC
CASSYKGAGAQETQYF
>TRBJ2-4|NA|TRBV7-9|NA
TGTGCCAGCAGCCCCGGACTACTAGCCAAAAACATTCAGTACTTC
CASSPGLLAKNIQYF
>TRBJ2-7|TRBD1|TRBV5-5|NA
TGTGCCAGCAGCTTACGGGACAGTCAGACCTACGAGCAGTACTTC
CASSLRDSQTYEQYF
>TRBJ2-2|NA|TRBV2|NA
TGTGCCAGCAGGAAGGACTACAACGGGGAGCTGTTTTTT
CASRKDYNGELFF
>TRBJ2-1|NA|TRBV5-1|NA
TGCGCCTCACGTCCGATCGGAGGAACCCACAATGAGCAGTTCTTC
CASRPIGGTHNEQFF
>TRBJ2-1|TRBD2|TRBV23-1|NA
TGCGCCAGCACTGAGCGGGGTCGGTCCTACAATGAGCAGTTCTTC
CASTERGRSYNEQFF
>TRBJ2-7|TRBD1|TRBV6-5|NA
TGTGCCAGCAGGCCCGGGACAGGGATTAGTTACGAGCAGTACTTC
CASRPGTGISYEQYF
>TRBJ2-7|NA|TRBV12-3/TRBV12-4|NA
TGTGCCTCGCAAGAGGGCTACGAGCAGTACTTC
CASQEGYEQYF
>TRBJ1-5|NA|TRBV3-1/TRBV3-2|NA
TGTGCCAGCAGCCACGGACAGTTGGATCAGCCCCAGCATTTT
CASSHGQLDQPQHF
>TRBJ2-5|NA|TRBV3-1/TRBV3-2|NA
TGTGCCAGCAGTACGGGGGTGGAGACCCAGTACTTC
CASSTGVETQYF
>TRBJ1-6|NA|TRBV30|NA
TGTGCCTGGAGTGACCGGGGGAGGCCAAATTCACCCCTCCACTTT
CAWSDRGRPNSPLHF
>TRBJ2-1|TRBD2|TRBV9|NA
TGTGCCAGCAGCGCCACTAGCGGGGCTTACAATGAGCAGTTCTTC
CASSATSGAYNEQFF
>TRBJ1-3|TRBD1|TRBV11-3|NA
TGTGCCAGCAGCTTTTCCGGGACAGGTGTCTCTGGAAACACCATATATTTT
CASSFSGTGVSGNTIYF
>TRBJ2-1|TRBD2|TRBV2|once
TGTGCCAGCAGTGAAGCGGGGTTTTACGGGACTAGCGTATCCTACAATGAGCAGTTCTTC
CASSEAGFYGTSVSYNEQFF
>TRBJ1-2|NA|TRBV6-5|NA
TGTGCCAGCAGTTACTCGCTAACAGAACCTAACTATGGCTACACCTTC
CASSYSLTEPNYGYTF
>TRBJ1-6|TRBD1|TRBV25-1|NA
TGTGCCAGCAGTGGGGGGACAGCTGGCTCCTATAATTCACCCCTCCACTTT
CASSGGTAGSYNSPLHF
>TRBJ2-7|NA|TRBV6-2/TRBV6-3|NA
TGTGCCAGCAGTTACTCGCCGGGAGCAGGGGGCGAGCAGTACTTC
CASSYSPGAGGEQYF
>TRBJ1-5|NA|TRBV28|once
TGTGCCAGCAGGGCATACAGGGTTGGCAATCAGCCCCAGCATTTT
CASRAYRVGNQPQHF
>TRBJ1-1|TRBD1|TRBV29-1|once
TGCAGCACCTGGACAGGGGGGGTTGGCACTGAAGCTTTCTTT
CSTWTGGVGTEAFF